Included here is one TCR beta chain sequence, with context. A sample-barcoded 5' primer and a J-beta primer mix were used in a second PCR of roughly 7 to 11 cycles. Each CDR3 protein gets one entry after TCRdb re-called the 5' RACE reads with MiXCR. The sample lists fewer than 2 million distinct CDR3 sequences; roughly two fifths were seen once. There are 19 residues in the CDR3. The germline V and J ends were trimmed by 0 bases and 0 bases, with 19 bases remaining between them. Germline V gene data show CDR1 as SGHDT and CDR2 as YYEEEE. This entry is derived from a study of blood T cells in healthy people across ages.

This chain joins TRBV5-6 and TRBJ2-1; a possible D gene is TRBD1 (5 bases). The sample consisted of blood. The source of this sequence is a human donor in good health. The CDR3 sequence: CASSLVRASYLSSYNEQFF. The CDR3 DNA follows: TGTGCCAGCAGCTTGGTCAGGGCTTCTTATCTAAGCTCCTACAATGAGCAGTTCTTC.